This TCR beta chain was captured by sequencing in a study of T cell repertoires in cytomegalovirus infection. About the research overall: CMV infection and matching HLA type were both indicated by public TCR beta signatures. Overall study results and limits: HLA-C-restricted CMV-specific TCR beta clonotypes prevailed in the ex vivo response. Adding up the frequency of public TCR beta families identified people who carried CMV plus the relevant HLA.

Each CDR3 protein is one row after TCRdb ran MiXCR on the reads. Altogether about 740,000 distinct CDR3 sequences are present, less than 40% being singletons, with the ten largest covering 2.5% to 3.5%. Regarding this clonotype: Its antigen remains unknown. A much bigger clone sits one base away, suggesting this may be a read error.

From germline, CDR1 is SGHVS and CDR2 FNYEAQ. The V end was cut by 5 bases, the J end by 6 bases, with 17 bases between. The CDR3 has 15 residues. This clonotype was obtained from a human donor in good health (CMV status not recorded). Some clones in this sample may be carry-over from other donors' samples. The V and J genes are TRBV7-6 and TRBJ2-1; the D gene could be TRBD1 or TRBD2 (5 bases each). The sequenced sample was PBMCs. CDR3 DNA: TGTGCCAGCAGCCCCGGGGCTTCATGGACCAATGAGCAGTTCTTC. It is translated as CASSPGASWTNEQFF.